Given below is one T cell receptor beta chain in context. This clonotype was detected only a few times. What antigen it recognizes has not been identified. Per-base quality was not reported, and no clone a single base away is much larger than it. The data originate from a study of T cells after yellow fever vaccination (dated by TCRdb to about 2019). As for the study more broadly: Libraries from fractions with low cell numbers were prepared with the SMART-Seq v4 Ultra Low Input RNA kit. To follow T-cell clones before and after primary and booster YFV17D yellow fever vaccination, bulk TCR alpha and beta repertoires were sequenced over time. The cohort comprised two healthy male donors, one aged 18 to 29 and one aged 30 to 40 years. Blood samples were taken at several timepoints before and after primary and secondary immunization, and bulk PBMC replicates and cell subsets were isolated.

CDR3 length: 18 amino acids, cysteine to phenylalanine. Only CDR3 DNA is held: 54 bases, read in frame from base 1. V is cut by 3 bases and J by 1 base, and the space between the germline ends is 19 bases. Per the germline V gene, SGHTA is the CDR1 and FQGNSA is the CDR2. This sample was sequenced with an Illumina NovaSeq 6000. TCR cDNA was synthesized by 5'RACE template switching, which introduced a universal primer site and unique molecular identifiers. Priming for cDNA synthesis came from both the TCR alpha and TCR beta constant segments. Library amplification involved two PCR steps, and the second step added sample barcodes and sequencing adapters. Sequencing of libraries was performed on Illumina HiSeq 2500 (2x100 bp) or NovaSeq (2x150 bp). The original pipeline was this. MIGEC handled demultiplexing of reads and collapsing into UMI consensus sequences, while MiXCR performed V(D)J alignment. Using edgeR on replicate PBMC samples, clonotypes were called vaccine-responding if FDR was below 0.01 and the log2 fold change was above 5 up to day 15. Each bulk clonotype received a CD4 or CD8 identity based on whether the sequenced CD4 or CD8 repertoire contained that clonotype at higher abundance. TCRdb redid the processing of the public reads, applying fastp at Q25 and MiXCR, and retained in-frame beta chains. Rows with one shared CDR3 protein collapse into an entry with the most common genes and DNA. These V and J calls derive from TCRdb rather than the authors' analysis. The sample profile shows a few hundred thousand distinct CDR3 sequences; roughly 5% of them were found once. The ten largest clones represent 2.5% to 4% of the sample.

What the authors observed across the whole study: Only a couple of donors were included in the study, so the extent to which the findings can be generalized is limited. A small fraction of clonotypes appeared in both the CD4 and CD8 compartments, likely as a result of convergent recombination. Compared with the primary T-cell response, the secondary T-cell response was weaker but faster, peaking on day 5 rather than day 15. Most clones expanded after primary vaccination were re-detected after the booster (around 96% of CD4 and roughly 85% of CD8), suggesting broad memory maintenance. Computational filtering was required because FACS-sorted repertoires could contain abundant contaminating clonotypes from the bulk population.

This sample's treatment or condition label indicates: live attenuated yellow fever vaccine strain. A standard Ficoll-Paque protocol was used to isolate PBMCs from peripheral blood. Dynabeads CD4 and CD8 positive selection kits were used to isolate the CD4 and CD8 T-cell fractions. RNA was extracted with TriZol from bulk PBMCs, CD4 and CD8 fractions, and dextramer-positive and dextramer-negative fractions. This clonotype originated in a man younger than 35 who received the YFV17D yellow fever vaccine. The starting material was CD4+ T cells sorted from PBMCs, obtained on the day of the yellow fever booster vaccination. The chain uses TRBV7-2 and TRBJ2-4; the D gene is possibly TRBD1, with 6 bases matching. Here the CDR3 is given as CASSLGRGHATAKNIQYF. At the DNA level, the sequence is TGTGCCAGCAGCTTGGGCAGGGGCCATGCCACGGCCAAAAACATTCAGTACTTC.